Presented here are 25 T cell receptor beta chains from one specimen sequenced in a study of blood T cell repertoires in COVID-19. Generated by immunoSEQ multiplex PCR, the TCRdb table keeps only in-frame clones and is missing some. The data show roughly 140,000 clones, 84% seen once. Source material: PBMCs or T cells enriched from blood (not recorded which). These receptors originate from a woman aged 45-59 years who had been exposed to COVID-19.

The chain uses TRBV30 and TRBJ1-3; 7 bases line up with TRBD1. Germline values: CDR1 GTSNPN, CDR2 SVGIG (reference sequence). This CDR3 spans 14 amino acids. The V gene end was trimmed by 5 bases and the J gene end by 3 bases; junction bases not matched to a gene: 7. The CDR3 sequence: CAWDHRGDGNTIYF. The CDR3 coding sequence is TGTGCCTGGGACCACAGGGGAGATGGAAACACCATATATTTT. The full variable domain, with the rest looked up from reference TRBV30 and TRBJ1-3, is SQTIHQWPATLVQPVGSPLSLECTVEGTSNPNLYWYRQAAGRGLQLLFYSVGIGQISSEVPQNLSASRPQDRQFILSSKKLLLSDSGFYLCAWDHRGDGNTIYFGEGSWLTVV.

CDR3 bases: TGTGCCAGCACATTCCTCGGGACAGCCTTCGAAGCTTTCTTT. Its protein product is CASTFLGTAFEAFF. This chain links TRBV6-5 with TRBJ1-1, with 7 nucleotides matching TRBD1. V lost 7 bases and J lost 8; bases outside the gene matches: 13. The CDR3 contains 14 residues. CDR1 is MNHEY and CDR2 is SVGAGI in the germline V gene.

J is TRBJ2-7 and V is TRBV9; D ambiguous. This CDR3 has 13 residues. CDR1 and CDR2 (germline): SGDLS, YYNGEE. Trimming cost V 1 base and J 5 bases, with 10 bases left between them. This CDR3 is CASSVHGSNEQYF. The CDR3 nucleotides read TGTGCCAGCAGCGTACACGGTTCGAACGAGCAGTACTTC.

The chain has TRBV7-2 and TRBJ1-2; D gene uncertain. V lost 4 bases and J 4 bases, leaving 13 bases between the germline ends. Germline V gene data show CDR1 as SGHTA and CDR2 as FQGNSA. This CDR3 has 14 amino acids. The CDR3, as DNA: TGTGCCAGCAGCTCGGTGACACACCTCTATGGCTACACCTTC. Translated, it gives CASSSVTHLYGYTF.

The rearrangement links TRBV5-1 to TRBJ2-3; D not certain. Germline CDR1 reads SGHRS; CDR2 reads YFSETQ. The CDR3 extends over 15 amino acids. Trimming stripped 1 base from V and 1 base from J, with 10 bases between. CDR3 coding DNA: TGCGCCAGCAGCTTGCTCCGGGTTGGCACAGATACGCAGTATTTT. Its protein is CASSLLRVGTDTQYF.

The rearrangement joins TRBV29-1 to TRBJ2-5; a possible D gene is TRBD2 (7 bases). Germline V gene data show CDR1 as SQVTM and CDR2 as ANQGSEA. The CDR3 contains 13 residues. V dropped 4 bases and J dropped 4 bases, with 13 bases sitting between them. The CDR3 loop reads CSVALGGGETQYF. The CDR3 bases are TGCAGCGTTGCCCTGGGAGGGGGAGAGACCCAGTACTTC.

This clone has a single count. This chain connects TRBV6-6 to TRBJ1-2, with D perhaps TRBD1 (5 bases). V was clipped by 2 bases and J by 3 bases, with 13 bases between them. This CDR3 is built from 15 residues. CDR1 is MNHNY, CDR2 SVGAGI, per germline (reference sequence). The CDR3 protein is CASSYRAGRDYGYTF. Written as DNA, the CDR3 is TGTGCCAGCAGTTACCGGGCAGGGAGGGACTATGGCTACACCTTC.

The V call is TRBV6-5, the J call TRBJ1-2; 8 bases align to TRBD1. The V gene's germline CDR1 is MNHEY and CDR2 SVGAGI. This CDR3 has 14 amino acids. V was pared by 7 bases and J by 8 bases, with 12 bases of the junction left unmatched. CDR3 in DNA: TGTGCCAGCACCCTACAGGGGGGATCGGGCGGCTACACCTTC. Translated, it gives CASTLQGGSGGYTF.

This sequence joins TRBV4-3 and TRBJ2-1; the match to TRBD2 covers 11 bases. V was clipped by 2 bases and J by 5 bases; unmatched bases: 8. The germline V gene encodes CDR1 LGHNA and CDR2 YSLEER. The CDR3 runs 17 residues. This CDR3 reads CASSQRSGLAANNEQFF. Here the CDR3 DNA reads TGCGCCAGCAGCCAACGATCGGGACTAGCGGCAAACAATGAGCAGTTCTTC.

The chain recombines TRBV6-1 with TRBJ1-3; D call uncertain. Germline V CDR1 and CDR2: MNHNS, SASEGT. With 1 base removed from V and 2 bases from J, the gap between germline ends came to 6 bases. The CDR3 spans 14 residues. In nucleotides, the CDR3 is TGTGCCAGCAGTGAAGTCCAGGCTGGAAACACCATATATTTT. It encodes CASSEVQAGNTIYF.

The chain couples TRBV5-1 to TRBJ2-7; 10 bases align to TRBD1. Losses at the gene ends were 1 base for V and 9 bases for J; bases not matched to a gene: 7. Germline-derived CDR1 and CDR2 are SGHRS and YFSETQ. The CDR3 length is 14 residues. The CDR3 loop is CASSLSVTGGGQYF. The CDR3 coding sequence is TGCGCCAGCAGCTTGTCAGTGACAGGGGGCGGGCAGTACTTC. Variable domain in full (rest from reference TRBV5-1 and TRBJ2-7): KAGVTQTPRYLIKTRGQQVTLSCSPISGHRSVSWYQQTPGQGLQFLFEYFSETQRNKGNFPGRFSGRQFSNSRSEMNVSTLELGDSALYLCASSLSVTGGGQYFGPGTRLTVT.

The J gene is TRBJ1-3, the V gene TRBV5-1; D remains unclear. Germline CDR1 and CDR2: SGHRS and YFSETQ. V lost 0 bases and J lost 0, with 4 bases in between. This CDR3 contains 14 residues. CDR3 sequence: CASSLDSSGNTIYF. For the CDR3, the DNA is TGCGCCAGCAGCTTGGACAGCTCTGGAAACACCATATATTTT.

V gene TRBV11-2 combines with J gene TRBJ1-4, with D possibly matching TRBD1 (6 bases). The CDR3 is 17 amino acids. The germline V gene encodes CDR1 SGHAT and CDR2 FQNNGV. V was shortened by 1 base and J by 14 bases, with 26 bases between the two germline ends. CDR3 nucleotides: TGTGCCAGCAGCTTAGGGGGGTCGACAGGCTATTCGGTTGGGCTGTTTTTT. Amino acid sequence: CASSLGGSTGYSVGLFF.

This clone was picked up a small number of times. The chain carries TRBV7-2 and TRBJ2-3; D is ambiguous. The germline V gene encodes CDR1 SGHTA and CDR2 FQGNSA. This CDR3 has 14 amino acids. Trimming removed 0 bases from V and 2 bases from J, with 6 bases in between. The CDR3, as DNA: TGTGCCAGCAGCTTAGCGCGGTACACAGATACGCAGTATTTT. Its protein product is CASSLARYTDTQYF.

This clone was seen only a few times. The chain couples TRBV6-1 to TRBJ1-1, with 9 positions matching TRBD1. Germline CDR1 reads MNHNS; CDR2 reads SASEGT. The CDR3 contains 16 residues. V was pared by 4 bases and J by 5 bases, with 11 bases of the junction left unmatched. The CDR3 loop is CASSVPGTGHGTEAFF. The DNA of the CDR3 is TGTGCCAGCAGTGTTCCCGGGACAGGGCATGGAACTGAAGCTTTCTTT.

V gene TRBV29-1 combines with J gene TRBJ2-4; a possible D gene is TRBD2 (6 bases). This CDR3 region has 12 residues. CDR1 is SQVTM and CDR2 is ANQGSEA in the germline V gene. Trimming pared 4 bases from V and 4 bases from J, leaving 8 bases between. The CDR3 DNA is TGCAGCGTTGGGAGGGGAAAAAACATTCAGTACTTC. Translation: CSVGRGKNIQYF.

The chain couples TRBV7-2 to TRBJ1-5; D is perhaps TRBD1 (6 bases). V lost 2 bases to trimming and J lost 7 bases, with 12 bases between them. The CDR3 is made up of 14 amino acids. The germline V gene has CDR1 SGHTA and CDR2 FQGNSA. CDR3 sequence reads: CASSLTWGPQPQHF. The CDR3 DNA sequence: TGTGCCAGCAGCTTAACGTGGGGGCCACAGCCCCAGCATTTT.

V gene TRBV11-2 combines with J gene TRBJ2-1, with TRBD2 matching over 10 bases. Germline-derived CDR1 and CDR2 are SGHAT and FQNNGV. V lost 2 bases and J lost 7; bases outside the gene matches: 5. The CDR3 consists of 15 residues. CDR3 nucleotide sequence: TGTGCCAGCAGCTTAAGCGGGAGGGTTTTGAATGAGCAGTTCTTC. Translated: CASSLSGRVLNEQFF.

This clone was counted between two and nine times. The gene calls are TRBV11-2 and TRBJ1-2; 7 bases fit TRBD1. V lost 4 bases and J lost 0; bases outside the gene matches: 5. The CDR3 consists of 15 residues. Germline V lookup: CDR1 SGHAT, CDR2 FQNNGV. CDR3 coding DNA: TGTGCCAGCAGCTGGACAGGTAGCCCTAACTATGGCTACACCTTC. It codes for CASSWTGSPNYGYTF.

The chain couples TRBV28 to TRBJ1-5; 10 bases align to TRBD1. CDR3 length equals 16 residues. The germline CDR1 and CDR2 sequences are MDHEN and SYDVKM. The trim removed 5 bases at V and 5 bases at J, leaving 9 bases unmatched. The CDR3 DNA reads as TGTGCCAGCAGTCACATAAGGACAGGGGGGTATCAGCCCCAGCATTTT. Translated: CASSHIRTGGYQPQHF.

The rearrangement uses TRBV5-4 and TRBJ1-2; D may be TRBD1 (6 bases). Trimming removed 2 bases at V and 6 bases at J, with 11 bases between. Germline V gene data show CDR1 as SGHNT and CDR2 as YYREEE (reference sequence). The CDR3 sequence is 13 residues long. Here the CDR3 DNA reads TGTGCCAGCAGCTTAGGGGGAGTGGATGGCTACACCTTC. It is translated as CASSLGGVDGYTF.

CDR3 sequence (DNA): TGTGCCTGGAGCGGACAAATCAATCAGCCCCAGCATTTT. It is translated as CAWSGQINQPQHF. This chain joins TRBV30 and TRBJ1-5; maybe TRBD1 (5 bases). The V end was cut by 3 bases, the J end by 3 bases, with 9 bases between. The CDR3 length is 13 residues. Germline CDR1 is GTSNPN and CDR2 is SVGIG (reference sequence).

V gene TRBV4-1 combines with J gene TRBJ1-1; D is undetermined. The V gene lost 1 base and the J gene lost 1 base, with 4 bases spanning the gap. This CDR3 has 13 residues. CDR1 and CDR2 (germline): MGHRA, YSYEKL. CDR3 region: CASSQAQNTEAFF. In DNA form, the CDR3 reads TGCGCCAGCAGCCAAGCACAGAACACTGAAGCTTTCTTT.

The chain recombines TRBV14 with TRBJ1-6; D uncertain. The V and J ends lost 4 bases and 7 bases respectively, with 8 bases between them. The CDR3 is made up of 13 amino acids. Germline CDR1 is SGHDN and CDR2 is FVKESK. CDR3 protein: CASSLHSNSPLHF. For the CDR3, the DNA is TGTGCCAGCAGCCTTCACTCCAATTCACCCCTCCACTTT.

Details on this clone: Mismatch with germline at one junction end may stem from a read error. This chain joins TRBV5-1 and TRBJ2-2; 9 bases are a match to TRBD1. The length of the CDR3 is 16 residues. Germline CDR1 SGHRS, CDR2 YFSETQ. CDR3 sequence (DNA): TGCGCCAGCAGCTTGGAAGGACAGGGGAACCCCGGGGAGCTGTTTTTT. Protein sequence: CASSLEGQGNPGELFF.